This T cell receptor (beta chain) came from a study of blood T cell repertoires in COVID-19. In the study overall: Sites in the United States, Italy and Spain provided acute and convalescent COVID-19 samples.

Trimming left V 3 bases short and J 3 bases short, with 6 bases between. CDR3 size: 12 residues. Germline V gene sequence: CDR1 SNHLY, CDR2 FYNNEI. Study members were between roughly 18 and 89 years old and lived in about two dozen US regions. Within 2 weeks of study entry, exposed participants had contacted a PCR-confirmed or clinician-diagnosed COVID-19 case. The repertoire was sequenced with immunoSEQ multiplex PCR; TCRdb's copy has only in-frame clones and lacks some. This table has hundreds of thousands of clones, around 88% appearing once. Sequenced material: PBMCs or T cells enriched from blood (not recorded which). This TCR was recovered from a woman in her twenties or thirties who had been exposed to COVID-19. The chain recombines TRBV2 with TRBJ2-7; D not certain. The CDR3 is CASSEQIYEQYF. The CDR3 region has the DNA TGTGCCAGCAGTGAGCAGATCTACGAGCAGTACTTC.